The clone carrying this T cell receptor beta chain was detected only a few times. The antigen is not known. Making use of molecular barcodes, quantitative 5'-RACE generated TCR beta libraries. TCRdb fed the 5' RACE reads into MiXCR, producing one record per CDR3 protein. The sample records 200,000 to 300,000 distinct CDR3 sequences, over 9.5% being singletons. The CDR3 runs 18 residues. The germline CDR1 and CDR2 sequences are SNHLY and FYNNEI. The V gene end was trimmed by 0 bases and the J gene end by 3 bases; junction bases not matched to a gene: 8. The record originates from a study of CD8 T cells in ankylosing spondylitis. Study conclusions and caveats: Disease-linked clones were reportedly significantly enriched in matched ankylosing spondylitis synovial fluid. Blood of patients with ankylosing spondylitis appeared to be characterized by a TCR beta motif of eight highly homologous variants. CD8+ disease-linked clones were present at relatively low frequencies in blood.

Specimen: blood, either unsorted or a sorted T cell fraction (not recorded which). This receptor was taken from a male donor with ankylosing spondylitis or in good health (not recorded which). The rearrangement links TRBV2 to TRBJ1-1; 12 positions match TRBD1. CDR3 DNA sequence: TGTGCCAGCAGTGAAGCTGGGGGACAGGGGGCGCCGGACACTGAAGCTTTCTTT. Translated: CASSEAGGQGAPDTEAFF.